This T cell receptor beta chain was observed in a study of CD8 T cells in ankylosing spondylitis. Study outcomes and limitations: For ankylosing spondylitis blood, a TCR beta motif of about eight highly homologous variants appeared characteristic. Clones linked to disease were reported to show significant enrichment in matched ankylosing spondylitis synovial fluid.

Comment on this clonotype: Its antigen is undetermined.

TCRdb used MiXCR to reprocess the 5' RACE reads, holding one entry per CDR3 protein. This table has more than 400,000 distinct CDR3 sequences, under 5.5% appearing once. The receptor's source is a male donor with ankylosing spondylitis. Sequencing used blood, either unsorted or a sorted T cell fraction (not recorded which).

CDR3 in amino acids: CASIPSGTSRGGQFF. CDR3 DNA: TGTGCCAGCATCCCCTCCGGGACTAGCAGGGGAGGGCAGTTCTTC. The chain recombines TRBV4-2 with TRBJ2-1; TRBD2 agrees at 9 bases. The CDR3 covers 15 residues. The J segment lost 12 bases and the V segment lost 7 bases, leaving 16 bases of the junction unmatched. CDR1 LGHNA and CDR2 YNFKEQ come from the germline V gene.